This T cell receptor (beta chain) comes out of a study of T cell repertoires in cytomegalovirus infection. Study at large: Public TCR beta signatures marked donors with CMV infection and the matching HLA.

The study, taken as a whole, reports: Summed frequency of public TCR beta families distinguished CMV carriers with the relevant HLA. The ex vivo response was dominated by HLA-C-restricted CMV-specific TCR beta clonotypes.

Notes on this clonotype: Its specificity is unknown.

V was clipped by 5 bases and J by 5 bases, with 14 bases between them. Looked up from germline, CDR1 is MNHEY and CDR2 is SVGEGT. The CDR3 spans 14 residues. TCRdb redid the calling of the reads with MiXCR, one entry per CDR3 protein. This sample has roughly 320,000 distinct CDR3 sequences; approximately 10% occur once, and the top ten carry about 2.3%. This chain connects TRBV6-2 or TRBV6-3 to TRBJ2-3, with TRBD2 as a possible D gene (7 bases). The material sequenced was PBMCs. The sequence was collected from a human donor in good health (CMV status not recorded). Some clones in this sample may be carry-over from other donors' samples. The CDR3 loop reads CASSLGGGRDTQYF. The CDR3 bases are TGTGCCAGCAGTCTGGGGGGCGGGAGAGATACGCAGTATTTT.